This T cell receptor (beta chain) was retrieved from a study of CD8+ T cells in alopecia areata. RNA was isolated and reverse transcribed to cDNA, the sequencing template. Only in-frame clones appear in the TCRdb table, and some are missing; sequencing was by immunoSEQ multiplex PCR. Among some 30,000 clones, 62% were seen once, and the ten largest hold more than 15%. This sequence originates from a human donor with alopecia areata. Sequenced material: NKG2D-high CD8+ T cells sorted from blood.

The CDR3 here is CASSQDSYEQYF. The CDR3 DNA reads as TGTGCCAGCAGCCAAGACAGCTACGAGCAGTACTTC. V and J are TRBV5-6 and TRBJ2-7; maybe TRBD1 (5 bases). CDR1 is SGHDT and CDR2 is YYEEEE in the germline V gene. The CDR3 is 12 residues long. V lost 4 bases and J 3 bases, leaving 8 bases between the germline ends.